What follows is one T cell receptor delta chain and its context. Its antigen is still unknown. This could be a read error, since a much larger clone is one nucleotide away. Library prep was done by multiplex PCR. A 32-plex assay, with primers for all 8 TRDV and 4 TRDJ genes spanning the CDR3, was used to amplify the genomic DNA. A 12-nucleotide UMI was attached over around 3 barcoding PCR cycles, and a second PCR was then run with Illumina adapter primers. AMPure XP beads were used to purify the libraries, and library quality was checked on a Fragment Analyzer using the HS NGS Fragment kit. The sequencing was run with an Illumina MiniSeq mid-output kit, including about 20% PhiX, and 150 cycles of paired-end reads. The source study handled its data this way. MIGEC version 1.2.9 was used to process reads, grouping reads by UMI and building error-corrected consensus sequences. For post-processing, modified scripts from VDJtools version 1.2.1 were used together with the tcR R package. TCRdb called clones anew from the public reads via CATT; matching DNA rows were later pooled. TCRdb's processing, not the study's, gives the V and J calls here. Here the sample has thousands of delta-chain clones; roughly a fifth occur a single time. The ten most abundant clones make up over 30% of the sample.

Relative to germline, V is 0 bases shorter and J is 3 bases shorter, with 22 bases between their ends. The CDR1 and CDR2 encoded by the germline V gene are GEAIGNYY and EKD. The CDR3 sequence holds 18 residues, the cysteine and phenylalanine included. This entry keeps only the CDR3 DNA: 54 bases, framed from base 1. The data were taken from a study of DNA immune sequencing with unique molecular identifiers (dated by TCRdb to about 2020). General notes on the study: gammadelta T cells were enriched from buffy coats using immunomagnetic cell separation, and their genomic DNA was sequenced. An ultrasensitive DNA-based TRD repertoire sequencing method using PCR-introduced unique molecular identifiers was developed and validated in the study. The method was validated on synthetic reference molecules and on blood samples from healthy individuals. Fluorescence-activated cell sorting was used to enrich gammadelta T cells from PBMC of over nine healthy individuals. All donors were healthy people, and roughly ten of the donors were profiled using sorted gammadelta T cells from peripheral blood. To compare enriched and non-enriched samples, 85 to 100 ng of enriched gammadelta T-cell DNA and approximately 1 ug of non-enriched PBMC DNA were sequenced.

Study-wide conclusions, independent of this receptor: TRD repertoire diversity differed among healthy donors, and several donors were highly oligoclonal, with the top 5 clonotypes making up more than half of productive molecules. Novel TRD sequences not targeted by the primers cannot be detected by the primer-based approach. Among clonotypes in healthy donors, the most frequent TRD rearrangement was TRDV2 paired with TRDJ1.

Here the chain combines TRDV2 and TRDJ1; TRDD3 is a possible D gene, resting on 6 matching bases. The sequence was obtained from a human donor in good health. Material: gamma-delta T cells from PBMCs. The nucleotide sequence reads TGTGCCTGTGACACCGTCCTGGCTGGGAGATACGAGGCCGATAAACTCATCTTT. It translates to CACDTVLAGRYEADKLIF.